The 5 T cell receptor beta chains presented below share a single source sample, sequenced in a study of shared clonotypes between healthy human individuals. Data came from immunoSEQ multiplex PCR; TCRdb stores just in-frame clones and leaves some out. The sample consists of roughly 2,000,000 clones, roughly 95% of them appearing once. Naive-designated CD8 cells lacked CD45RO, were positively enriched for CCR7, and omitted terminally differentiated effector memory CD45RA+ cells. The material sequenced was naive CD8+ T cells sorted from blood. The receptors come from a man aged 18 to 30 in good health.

CDR3 amino acids: CASSYVSGFVNSPLHF. DNA for the CDR3: TGTGCCAGCAGTTACGTAAGCGGGTTTGTTAATTCACCCCTCCACTTT. The chain links TRBV6-5 to TRBJ1-6, with no clear D. The CDR3 totals 16 residues. The V end was cut by 2 bases, the J end by 6 bases, with 14 bases between. Per germline, CDR1 MNHEY and CDR2 SVGAGI.

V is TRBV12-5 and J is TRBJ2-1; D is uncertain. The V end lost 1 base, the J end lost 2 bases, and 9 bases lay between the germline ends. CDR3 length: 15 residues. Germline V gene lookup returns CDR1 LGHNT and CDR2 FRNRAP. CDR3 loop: CASGLASVPYNEQFF. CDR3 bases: TGTGCTAGTGGTTTGGCCTCAGTCCCCTACAATGAGCAGTTCTTC.

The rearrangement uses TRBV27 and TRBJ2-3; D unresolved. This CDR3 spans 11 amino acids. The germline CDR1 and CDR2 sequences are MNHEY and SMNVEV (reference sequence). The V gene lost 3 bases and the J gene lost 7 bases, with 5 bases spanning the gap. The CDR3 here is CASSFGHTQYF. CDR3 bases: TGTGCCAGCAGTTTTGGCCATACGCAGTATTTT.

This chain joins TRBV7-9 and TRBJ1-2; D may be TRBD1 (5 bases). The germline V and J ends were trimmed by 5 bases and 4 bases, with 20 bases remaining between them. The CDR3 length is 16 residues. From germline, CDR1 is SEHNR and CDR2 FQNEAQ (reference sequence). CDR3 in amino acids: CASSRVVGREGYGYTF. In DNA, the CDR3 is TGTGCCAGCAGCCGGGTCGTGGGACGTGAAGGCTATGGCTACACCTTC. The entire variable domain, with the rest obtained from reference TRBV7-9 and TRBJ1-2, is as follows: DTGVSQNPRHKITKRGQNVTFRCDPISEHNRLYWYRQTLGQGPEFLTYFQNEAQLEKSRLLSDRFSAERPKGSFSTLEIQRTEQGDSAMYLCASSRVVGREGYGYTFGSGTRLTVV.

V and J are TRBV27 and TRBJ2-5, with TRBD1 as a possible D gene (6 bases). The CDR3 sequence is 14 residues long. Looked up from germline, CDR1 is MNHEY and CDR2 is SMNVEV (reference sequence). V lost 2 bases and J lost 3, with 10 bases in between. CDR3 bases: TGTGCCAGCAGTTTAGGTACAGGGAAAGAGACCCAGTACTTC. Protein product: CASSLGTGKETQYF.